The 10 T cell receptor beta chains presented below share a single source sample, sequenced in a study of blood T cell repertoires in COVID-19. Sequencing was performed with immunoSEQ multiplex PCR; in TCRdb, only in-frame clones are kept and a portion is missing. The sample has 40,000 to 50,000 clones; 75% to 90% are singletons. The sequenced material came from peripheral blood. All receptors derive from a man aged 25-45 years with active or convalescent COVID-19.

This chain joins TRBV12-3 or TRBV12-4 and TRBJ1-5; D ambiguous. V was cut by 6 bases and J by 2 bases, with 5 bases left in between. The CDR3 runs to 12 residues. Written as DNA, the CDR3 is TGTGCCAGCAGACTCGGCAATCAGCCCCAGCATTTT. This encodes CASRLGNQPQHF.

The chain is built from TRBV7-9 and TRBJ2-2, with TRBD1 matching 7 bases. The CDR3 is 15 residues long. From germline, CDR1 is SEHNR and CDR2 FQNEAQ (reference sequence). Unmatched junction bases numbered 4, after V lost 0 bases and J lost 6 bases. The CDR3 coding sequence is TGTGCCAGCAGCTTAGCCGGGACAGCGCCCGGGGAGCTGTTTTTT. This codes for CASSLAGTAPGELFF. Variable domain in full (rest from reference TRBV7-9 and TRBJ2-2): DTGVSQNPRHKITKRGQNVTFRCDPISEHNRLYWYRQTLGQGPEFLTYFQNEAQLEKSRLLSDRFSAERPKGSFSTLEIQRTEQGDSAMYLCASSLAGTAPGELFFGEGSRLTVL.

The genes are TRBV28 and TRBJ2-1; 16 bases line up with TRBD2. Germline V gene lookup returns CDR1 MDHEN and CDR2 SYDVKM. CDR3 size: 18 residues. The junction had 9 bases not matched to a gene; V was cut back by 5 bases and J by 5 bases. The CDR3 DNA reads TGTGCCAGCAGTGCAGTGGGGACTAGCGGGAGGGCCGACAATGAGCAGTTCTTC. It specifies CASSAVGTSGRADNEQFF.

The J gene is TRBJ2-2, the V gene TRBV5-1; 9 nucleotides match TRBD1. Germline V gene sequence: CDR1 SGHRS, CDR2 YFSETQ. Unmatched junction bases numbered 6, after V lost 0 bases and J lost 6 bases. This CDR3 has 16 amino acids. CDR3 sequence: CASSLVGQGPSGELFF. For the CDR3, the DNA is TGCGCCAGCAGCTTGGTGGGACAGGGTCCGTCCGGGGAGCTGTTTTTT.

The chain has TRBV4-1 and TRBJ2-5; 7 bases agree with TRBD1. The length of the CDR3 is 16 residues. The junction had 13 bases not matched to a gene; V was cut back by 0 bases and J by 9 bases. CDR1 and CDR2 from the germline V gene are MGHRA and YSYEKL. CDR3 in DNA: TGCGCCAGCAGCCAAGATCGGGACAGCGGTCATGCGGCCCAGTACTTC. Translating it yields CASSQDRDSGHAAQYF.

The chain links TRBV14 to TRBJ2-7; weak D call: TRBD1 (5 bases). Trimming cost V 5 bases and J 2 bases, with 13 bases left between them. The CDR3 runs 14 residues. The germline CDR1 and CDR2 sequences are SGHDN and FVKESK. The CDR3 nucleotides read TGTGCCAGCAGCTCAGACAGCCATACCTACGAGCAGTACGTC. This encodes CASSSDSHTYEQYV.

The genes are TRBV19 and TRBJ2-5; 8 bases are shared with TRBD1. There are 13 residues in the CDR3. The germline gives CDR1 LNHDA, CDR2 SQIVND (reference sequence). The trim removed 7 bases at V and 3 bases at J, leaving 4 bases unmatched. CDR3 residues: CASTAGGKETQYF. CDR3 coding DNA: TGTGCCAGTACGGCAGGGGGCAAAGAGACCCAGTACTTC.

This clone was seen just once. The chain couples TRBV7-2 to TRBJ1-6; D gene ambiguous. Looked up from germline, CDR1 is SGHTA and CDR2 is FQGNSA. The CDR3 is 13 amino acids. Trimming pared 1 base from V and 7 bases from J, leaving 5 bases between. In DNA form, the CDR3 reads TGTGCCAGCAGCTTAGGGCCCAATTCACCCCTCCACTTT. Its translation is CASSLGPNSPLHF.

This clone has more than one count but fewer than ten. V and J are TRBV5-4 and TRBJ1-2; 8 bases fit TRBD1. CDR3 length: 16 amino acids. Germline V gene lookup returns CDR1 SGHNT and CDR2 YYREEE (reference sequence). Trimming cost V 4 bases and J 3 bases; bases outside gene matches: 11. The CDR3 DNA reads as TGTGCCAGCAGCATTCCCGGGACAGGAGACTACTATGGCTACACCTTC. Protein sequence: CASSIPGTGDYYGYTF. The variable domain in full, completed from reference TRBV5-4 and TRBJ1-2, reads ETGVTQSPTHLIKTRGQQVTLRCSSQSGHNTVSWYQQALGQGPQFIFQYYREEENGRGNFPPRFSGLQFPNYSSELNVNALELDDSALYLCASSIPGTGDYYGYTFGSGTRLTVV.

This clone was seen once. The chain uses TRBV30 and TRBJ1-5; 8 nucleotides line up with TRBD1. Germline V gene lookup returns CDR1 GTSNPN and CDR2 SVGIG (reference sequence). J was trimmed by 4 bases and V by 2 bases; bases with no gene match: 4. CDR3 length: 14 amino acids. CDR3 DNA sequence: TGTGCCTGGAGTCGTGACAGGGGAAATCAGCCCCAGCATTTT. It is translated as CAWSRDRGNQPQHF.